These 5 T cell receptor beta chains came from one sample sequenced in a study of cytomegalovirus exposure and HLA in healthy donors. Primers included in the PCR were 60 Vbeta and 13 Jbeta primers. Assay used: immunoSEQ multiplex PCR; TCRdb lists only in-frame clones, some missing. Of 120,000 to 150,000 clones listed, around 80% are singletons. Sequencing was carried out using PBMCs. The receptors shown here come from a boy aged 2-15 years in good health and CMV-seronegative.

J is TRBJ2-7 and V is TRBV27; 9 bases map to TRBD1. Germline lookup yields CDR1 MNHEY and CDR2 SMNVEV (reference sequence). The V and J ends lost 5 bases and 7 bases, in that order; junction bases with no gene match: 12. The length of the CDR3 is 15 residues. The CDR3 region is CASSPTGGPRVEQYF. CDR3 bases: TGTGCCAGCAGTCCCACAGGGGGCCCACGTGTGGAGCAGTACTTC.

CDR3 DNA sequence: TGTGCCAGCTCACCCGGACAGGGGCTAATGAACACTGAAGCTTTCTTT. Its translation is CASSPGQGLMNTEAFF. This sequence joins TRBV18 and TRBJ1-1, with 9 bases that match TRBD1. The CDR3 loop spans 16 amino acids. In germline, CDR1 is KGHSH, CDR2 LQKENI. Losses at the gene ends were 3 bases for V and 0 bases for J; bases not matched to a gene: 5. Full variable domain (remainder filled in from reference TRBV18 and TRBJ1-1): NAGVMQNPRHLVRRRGQEARLRCSPMKGHSHVYWYRQLPEEGLKFMVYLQKENIIDESGMPKERFSAEFPKEGPSILRIQQVVRGDSAAYFCASSPGQGLMNTEAFFGQGTRLTVV.

The chain uses TRBV19 and TRBJ1-1; TRBD1 is a possible D gene (6 bases). CDR3 length: 14 residues. Trimming left V 1 base short and J 4 bases short, with 10 bases between. Germline values: CDR1 LNHDA, CDR2 SQIVND (reference sequence). The CDR3 bases are TGTGCCAGTAGTATAGGTCCGGACAGCACTGAAGCTTTCTTT. This translates into CASSIGPDSTEAFF.

The chain recombines TRBV10-1 with TRBJ2-1; 9 bases map to TRBD2. Trimming took 5 bases from V and 1 from J; bases not matched to a gene: 0. There are 14 residues in the CDR3. Germline V lookup: CDR1 WNHNN, CDR2 SYGVQD (reference sequence). CDR3 region: CASSTSGSYNEQFF. DNA for the CDR3: TGCGCCAGCAGTACTAGCGGGTCCTACAATGAGCAGTTCTTC.

The count of this clone is one. This chain uses TRBV29-1 with TRBJ2-1; 10 nucleotides align to TRBD2. Germline CDR1 SQVTM, CDR2 ANQGSEA. V was pared by 8 bases and J by 5 bases, with 9 bases of the junction left unmatched. This CDR3 has 14 amino acids. CDR3 DNA sequence: TGCAGCACCTCTAGCGGGAGTGTACACAATGAGCAGTTCTTC. Protein: CSTSSGSVHNEQFF.